The 21 T cell receptor beta chains given below trace back to one sample, sequenced in a study of cytomegalovirus exposure and HLA in healthy donors. In the PCR, 60 Vbeta and 13 Jbeta primers were used. Clones were read by immunoSEQ multiplex PCR, and TCRdb kept only the in-frame ones, dropping some. The sample consists of more than 200,000 clones, over 60% of them appearing once. The sample taken for sequencing was PBMCs. These receptors came from a man between 18 and 29 years old in good health and CMV-seronegative.

This chain joins TRBV29-1 and TRBJ1-1; unclear D gene. Germline V gene data show CDR1 as SQVTM and CDR2 as ANQGSEA. Trimming left V 7 bases short and J 4 bases short, with 13 bases between. The CDR3 is 12 residues long. The CDR3 DNA reads as TGCAGCGCCGAGGGCAGGCTCACTGAAGCTTTCTTT. As protein: CSAEGRLTEAFF.

The J gene is TRBJ2-3, the V gene TRBV29-1, with 11 nucleotides matching TRBD2. Germline-derived CDR1 and CDR2 are SQVTM and ANQGSEA. The junction had 3 bases not matched to a gene; V was cut back by 7 bases and J by 3 bases. The CDR3 has 13 amino acids. DNA for the CDR3: TGCAGCGGCTTAGCGGGGGGGACAGATACGCAGTATTTT. Amino acids: CSGLAGGTDTQYF.

V is TRBV9 and J is TRBJ2-7; the match to TRBD1 covers 7 bases. The V gene's germline CDR1 is SGDLS and CDR2 YYNGEE. The V gene end was trimmed by 4 bases and the J gene end by 2 bases; junction bases not matched to a gene: 6. This CDR3 has 14 amino acids. The DNA for the CDR3 is TGTGCCAGCAGCTTGGGACAGTACACCTACGAGCAGTACTTC. It translates to CASSLGQYTYEQYF.

The genes are TRBV5-1 and TRBJ2-1; no definite D call. CDR3 length equals 16 residues. Trimming pared 0 bases from V and 0 bases from J, leaving 10 bases between. Looked up from germline, CDR1 is SGHRS and CDR2 is YFSETQ. CDR3 bases: TGCGCCAGCAGCTTGGCCGCGGCTAGCTCCTACAATGAGCAGTTCTTC. Translating gives CASSLAAASSYNEQFF.

Regarding this clone: This sample also contains other DNA sequences that code for the same CDR3. The rearrangement uses TRBV28 and TRBJ1-2; TRBD1 might be the D (5 bases). Germline values: CDR1 MDHEN, CDR2 SYDVKM. The CDR3 is 11 residues long. Between the trimmed V and J ends, which lost 4 bases and 5 bases, there was a span of 5 bases. The CDR3 nucleotides read TGTGCCAGCAGTTCAGGGTATGGCTACACCTTC. As protein: CASSSGYGYTF.

CDR3 in DNA: TGTGCCAGCAGCTTAGTTTCTGCAGGGGGTACCTTCGAGCAGTACTTC. It encodes CASSLVSAGGTFEQYF. This chain joins TRBV11-1 and TRBJ2-7; 7 positions match TRBD1. After removal of 1 base from V and 6 bases from J, the junction contained 12 bases not matched to a gene. The CDR3 has 16 amino acids. CDR1 and CDR2 from the germline V gene are SGHAT and FQDESV (reference sequence).

This clone showed up just once. The CDR3 region is CASSQGQGSYEQYF. In DNA, the CDR3 is TGTGCCAGCAGCCAGGGACAGGGCTCCTACGAGCAGTACTTC. The chain has TRBV11-1 and TRBJ2-7, with 9 bases fitting TRBD1. From germline, CDR1 is SGHAT and CDR2 FQDESV (reference sequence). J gave up 0 bases and V 5 bases, and 2 bases lay outside the gene matches. This CDR3 has 14 residues.

A note on this clone: Additional DNA sequences in this sample encode the identical CDR3. V usage is TRBV6-5 and J usage is TRBJ1-1; TRBD1 aligns across 7 bases. Germline loops: CDR1 MNHEY, CDR2 SVGAGI. J lost 4 bases, V lost 5 bases, and 10 bases had no gene match. This CDR3 has 15 residues. The CDR3 here is CASSLRQGGSTEAFF. The CDR3 DNA reads as TGTGCCAGCAGTCTTAGACAGGGTGGGAGCACTGAAGCTTTCTTT.

For the CDR3, the DNA is TGTGCCAGCAGCGTCTGGACTAGCACCCTGGGGGAAGAGACCCAGTACTTC. Amino acids: CASSVWTSTLGEETQYF. V is TRBV9 and J is TRBJ2-5, with 8 bases fitting TRBD2. CDR3 length: 17 residues. V was clipped by 2 bases and J by 3 bases; unmatched bases: 12. Per the germline V gene, CDR1 is SGDLS and CDR2 is YYNGEE.

V is TRBV2 and J is TRBJ2-3, with D possibly TRBD1 on 6 matching bases. The CDR3 has 15 residues. Germline V gives CDR1 SNHLY, CDR2 FYNNEI. Trimming removed 5 bases at V and 2 bases at J, with 14 bases between. Here the CDR3 reads CASSQGRGYTDTQYF. DNA of the CDR3: TGTGCCAGCAGTCAGGGGAGAGGATACACAGATACGCAGTATTTT.

The genes are TRBV27 and TRBJ1-1, with 9 bases identical to TRBD1. Germline values: CDR1 MNHEY, CDR2 SMNVEV (reference sequence). J lost 6 bases, V lost 5 bases, and 10 bases had no gene match. This CDR3 contains 15 residues. CDR3 amino acids: CASSPLMGQGAEAFF. In nucleotides, the CDR3 is TGTGCCAGCAGTCCGCTCATGGGACAGGGAGCTGAAGCTTTCTTT.

The chain uses TRBV4-3 and TRBJ1-5; 7 bases are shared with TRBD1. The CDR3 covers 16 residues. Germline V lookup: CDR1 LGHNA, CDR2 YSLEER. V dropped 0 bases and J dropped 6; count of bases not matched to a gene: 8. The CDR3 DNA sequence: TGCGCCAGCAGCCAAGATTTAGGAGGGGGCGGTCAGCCCCAGCATTTT. Translated, it gives CASSQDLGGGGQPQHF.

CDR3 region: CASSLVTGLNEQYF. The CDR3 bases are TGTGCCAGCTCACTAGTGACAGGGCTGAACGAGCAGTACTTC. The V and J genes are TRBV18 and TRBJ2-7; 7 nucleotides agree with TRBD1. Trimming cost V 4 bases and J 5 bases; bases outside gene matches: 8. Germline V gene sequence: CDR1 KGHSH, CDR2 LQKENI. The CDR3 sequence is 14 residues long.

The chain links TRBV6-5 to TRBJ2-3; a weak D match, TRBD1 (5 bases). The CDR3 extends over 14 amino acids. The V end lost 11 bases, the J end lost 0 bases, and 15 bases lay between the germline ends. Germline CDR1 is MNHEY and CDR2 is SVGAGI. In DNA form, the CDR3 reads TGTGCCGCCCGGCCAGGGTTTAGCACAGATACGCAGTATTTT. Encoded protein: CAARPGFSTDTQYF.

This chain links TRBV7-8 with TRBJ2-2; 8 bases agree with TRBD2. The CDR3 has 15 amino acids. Germline V lookup: CDR1 SGHVS, CDR2 FQNEAQ. Unmatched junction bases numbered 4, after V lost 1 base and J lost 6 bases. The CDR3 loop reads CASSLVFGGAGELFF. The CDR3, as DNA: TGTGCCAGCAGCTTAGTATTCGGGGGGGCCGGGGAGCTGTTTTTT. Filled out from reference TRBV7-8 and TRBJ2-2, the complete variable domain reads GAGVSQSPRYKVAKRGQDVALRCDPISGHVSLFWYQQALGQGPEFLTYFQNEAQLDKSGLPSDRFFAERPEGSVSTLKIQRTQQEDSAVYLCASSLVFGGAGELFFGEGSRLTVL.

The chain combines TRBV6-5 with TRBJ2-5, with 7 bases lining up with TRBD1. The CDR3 is 13 amino acids. V gave up 6 bases and J gave up 1 base; unmatched junction bases: 2. The germline V gene encodes CDR1 MNHEY and CDR2 SVGAGI. CDR3 sequence (DNA): TGTGCCAGCAGCCGGGACAGCCAAGAGACCCAGTACTTC. Its protein product is CASSRDSQETQYF.

The sample holds one count of this clone. V usage is TRBV6-5 and J usage is TRBJ1-2; D is perhaps TRBD1 (6 bases). Germline V gene lookup returns CDR1 MNHEY and CDR2 SVGAGI. Trimming left V 4 bases short and J 3 bases short, with 15 bases between. The CDR3 covers 15 residues. The CDR3 coding sequence is TGTGCCAGCAGTTCCTCCGCGGACAGCCACTATGGCTACACCTTC. It is translated as CASSSSADSHYGYTF.

The chain has TRBV28 and TRBJ2-5, with 7 bases matching TRBD1. The J call may be faulty, since TRBJ2-7 better matches the DNA end. Germline assignment: CDR1 MDHEN and CDR2 SYDVKM. This CDR3 region has 17 residues. The CDR3 reads CASSSSPGQTNSYEQYF. The DNA of the CDR3 is TGTGCCAGCAGTTCGTCCCCGGGACAGACAAACTCCTACGAGCAGTACTTC.

This clone appeared a single time. The chain employs TRBV15 and TRBJ2-2; 9 nucleotides align to TRBD1. After removal of 3 bases from V and 1 base from J, the junction contained 9 bases not matched to a gene. The CDR3 has 18 amino acids. CDR1 is LNHNV, CDR2 YYDKDF, per germline (reference sequence). CDR3 region: CATSRGLGTGRNTGELFF. As DNA, the CDR3 is TGTGCCACCAGCAGGGGTTTGGGGACAGGGAGGAACACCGGGGAGCTGTTTTTT.

The CDR3 coding sequence is TGTGCCAGCAGTTCCGTTTGGCAGGCCCACGAGCAGTACTTC. It translates to CASSSVWQAHEQYF. V usage is TRBV27 and J usage is TRBJ2-7; D is undetermined. V dropped 4 bases and J dropped 5 bases, with 15 bases sitting between them. The CDR3 extends over 14 amino acids. Germline V gene data show CDR1 as MNHEY and CDR2 as SMNVEV (reference sequence).

This chain links TRBV19 with TRBJ1-3; D unclear. CDR1 LNHDA and CDR2 SQIVND come from the germline V gene (reference sequence). The CDR3 has 14 residues. V lost 1 base to trimming and J lost 2 bases, with 6 bases between them. CDR3: CASSIGGTGNTIYF. The CDR3 DNA sequence: TGTGCCAGTAGTATAGGAGGGACTGGAAACACCATATATTTT.